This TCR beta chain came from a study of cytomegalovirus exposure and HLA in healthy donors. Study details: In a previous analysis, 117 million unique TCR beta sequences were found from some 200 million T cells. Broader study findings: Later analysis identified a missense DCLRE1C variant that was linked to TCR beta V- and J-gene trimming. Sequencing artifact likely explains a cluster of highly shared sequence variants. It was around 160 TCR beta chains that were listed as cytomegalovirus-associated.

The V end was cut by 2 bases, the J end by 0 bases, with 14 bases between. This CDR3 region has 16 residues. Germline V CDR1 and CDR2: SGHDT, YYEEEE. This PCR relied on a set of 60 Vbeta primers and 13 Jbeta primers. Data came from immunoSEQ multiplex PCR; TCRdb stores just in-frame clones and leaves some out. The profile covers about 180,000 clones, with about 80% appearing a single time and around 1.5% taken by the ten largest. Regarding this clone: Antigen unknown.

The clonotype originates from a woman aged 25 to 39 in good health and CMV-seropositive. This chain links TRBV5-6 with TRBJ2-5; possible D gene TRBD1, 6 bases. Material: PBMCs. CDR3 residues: CASSFGNRAYQETQYF. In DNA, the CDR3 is TGTGCCAGCAGCTTTGGGAACAGGGCGTACCAAGAGACCCAGTACTTC.